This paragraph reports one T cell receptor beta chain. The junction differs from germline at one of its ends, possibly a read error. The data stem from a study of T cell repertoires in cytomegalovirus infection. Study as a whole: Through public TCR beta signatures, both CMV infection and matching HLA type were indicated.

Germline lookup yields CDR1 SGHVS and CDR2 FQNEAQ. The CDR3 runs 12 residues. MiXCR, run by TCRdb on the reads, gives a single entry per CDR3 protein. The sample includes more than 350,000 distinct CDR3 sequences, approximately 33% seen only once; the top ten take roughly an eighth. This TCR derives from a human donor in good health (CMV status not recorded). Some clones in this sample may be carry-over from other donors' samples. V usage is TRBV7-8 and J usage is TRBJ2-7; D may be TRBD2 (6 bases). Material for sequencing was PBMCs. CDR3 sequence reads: CASSHVGGTPNF. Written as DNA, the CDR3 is TGTGCCAGCAGCCACGTGGGCGGGACTCCCAACTTC.